The 16 T cell receptor beta chains in this list originate from one sample, sequenced in a study of T cell repertoires in cytomegalovirus infection. Each CDR3 protein gets one entry after TCRdb re-called the reads with MiXCR. The sample carries around 530,000 distinct CDR3 sequences, about a quarter recorded once. Sequencing was performed on PBMCs. The source is a human donor in good health (CMV status not recorded). Some clones in this sample may be carry-over from other donors' samples.

This clonotype was observed once. At one end the junction does not follow the germline gene, possibly because of a read error. The V call is TRBV7-6, the J call TRBJ1-1; D unresolved. The germline V gene has CDR1 SGHVS and CDR2 FNYEAQ. CDR3 length: 12 amino acids. This CDR3 is CASRFTVTEAFF. The DNA for the CDR3 is TGTGCCAGCCGCTTTACCGTCACTGAAGCTTTCTTT.

Only a few counts were recorded for this clonotype. The CDR3 region is CASMPTTNEKLFF. CDR3 nucleotide sequence: TGTGCCAGCATGCCAACAACTAATGAAAAACTGTTTTTT. The chain links TRBV7-9 to TRBJ1-4; D is ambiguous. V was trimmed by 7 bases and J by 0 bases, leaving 6 bases between them. Germline-derived CDR1 and CDR2 are SEHNR and FQNEAQ (reference sequence). The CDR3 loop spans 13 amino acids. Supplemented by reference TRBV7-9 and TRBJ1-4, the full variable domain reads DTGVSQNPRHKITKRGQNVTFRCDPISEHNRLYWYRQTLGQGPEFLTYFQNEAQLEKSRLLSDRFSAERPKGSFSTLEIQRTEQGDSAMYLCASMPTTNEKLFFGSGTQLSVL.

The CDR3 loop reads CASSYLAQGFNEAFF. The CDR3 coding sequence is TGTGCCAGCAGTTACTTGGCGCAGGGATTCAACGAAGCTTTCTTT. The chain employs TRBV6-2 or TRBV6-3 and TRBJ1-1; a weak D match, TRBD1 (5 bases). Trimming stripped 1 base from V and 8 bases from J, with 17 bases between. The CDR3 loop spans 15 amino acids. Looked up from germline, CDR1 is MNHEY and CDR2 is SVGEGT.

Many counts were recorded for this clonotype. The chain employs TRBV7-6 and TRBJ2-1; D remains ambiguous. CDR1 and CDR2 (germline): SGHVS, FNYEAQ. V was cut by 5 bases and J by 7 bases, with 12 bases left in between. This CDR3 comprises 13 residues. CDR3 in DNA: TGTGCCAGCAGCGCCTCACTGGGTAATGAGCAGTTCTTC. Protein product: CASSASLGNEQFF.

Note on this clonotype: With a much larger clone just one base away, this may be a read error. The chain has TRBV7-2 and TRBJ2-1; D is possibly TRBD1 (5 bases). With 2 bases removed from V and 6 bases from J, the gap between germline ends came to 11 bases. Germline V gene lookup returns CDR1 SGHTA and CDR2 FQGNSA. The CDR3 consists of 14 residues. CDR3 region: CASSLQQDGNEQFF. The DNA for the CDR3 is TGTGCCAGCAGCTTACAACAGGACGGCAATGAGCAGTTCTTC.

This clonotype was counted a few times. The J gene is TRBJ2-7, the V gene TRBV20-1; 7 nucleotides align to TRBD2. The V gene's germline CDR1 is DFQATT and CDR2 SNEGSKA (reference sequence). V lost 2 bases to trimming and J lost 1 base; unmatched junction nucleotides: 11. This CDR3 comprises 16 residues. CDR3 DNA: TGCAGTGCTAGACCTCTACGACGGACTAGGTCCTACGAGCAGTACTTC. Its translation is CSARPLRRTRSYEQYF.

This chain joins TRBV27 and TRBJ1-1, with a tentative D call TRBD1 (6 bases). The CDR3 extends over 15 amino acids. Trimming took 5 bases from V and 4 from J, leaving 17 bases between them. The V gene's germline CDR1 is MNHEY and CDR2 SMNVEV (reference sequence). CDR3: CASSLGGGSRTEAFF. The CDR3 DNA reads TGTGCCAGCAGTCTTGGAGGGGGGTCTCGCACTGAAGCTTTCTTT.

This clonotype was seen a few times. The V gene is TRBV30, the J gene TRBJ1-1, with TRBD1 matching 8 bases. The CDR3 runs 13 residues. The junction had 9 bases not matched to a gene; V was cut back by 4 bases and J by 8 bases. Germline CDR1 and CDR2: GTSNPN and SVGIG (reference sequence). The CDR3 bases are TGTGCCTGGAATACCGGGACAGGAGGAGAAGCTTTCTTT. It is translated as CAWNTGTGGEAFF.

This clonotype was detected a few times. The chain joins TRBV28 to TRBJ2-7; 12 bases agree with TRBD2. The junction had 2 bases not matched to a gene; V was cut back by 5 bases and J by 3 bases. The CDR3 is made up of 14 amino acids. CDR1 and CDR2 from the germline V gene are MDHEN and SYDVKM. DNA for the CDR3: TGTGCCAGCAGTAGACTAGCGGGAGTCTACGAGCAGTACTTC. Translated, it gives CASSRLAGVYEQYF. The entire variable domain, with the rest obtained from reference TRBV28 and TRBJ2-7, is as follows: DVKVTQSSRYLVKRTGEKVFLECVQDMDHENMFWYRQDPGLGLRLIYFSYDVKMKEKGDIPEGYSVSREKKERFSLILESASTNQTSMYLCASSRLAGVYEQYFGPGTRLTVT.

In regard to this clonotype: A much larger clone lies a single base off, so this may be a read error. This chain connects TRBV7-2 to TRBJ2-1, with D uncertain. The CDR3 is 14 amino acids. Germline V gene lookup returns CDR1 SGHTA and CDR2 FQGNSA. V was clipped by 2 bases and J by 10 bases, with 15 bases between them. CDR3 protein: CASSLRFPRDEQFF. CDR3 coding DNA: TGTGCCAGCAGCTTACGGTTTCCGAGAGACGAGCAGTTCTTC. Complete variable domain (other parts from reference TRBV7-2 and TRBJ2-1): GAGVSQSPSNKVTEKGKDVELRCDPISGHTALYWYRQSLGQGLEFLIYFQGNSAPDKSGLPSDRFSAERTGGSVSTLTIQRTQQEDSAVYLCASSLRFPRDEQFFGPGTRLTVL.

The chain joins TRBV27 to TRBJ2-7; TRBD2 aligns across 10 bases. Unmatched junction bases numbered 3, after V lost 7 bases and J lost 0 bases. Germline V gene sequence: CDR1 MNHEY, CDR2 SMNVEV (reference sequence). This CDR3 is 14 amino acids long. The DNA for the CDR3 is TGTGCCAGCATGAAGCGGGGGGGCTCCTACGAGCAGTACGTC. It specifies CASMKRGGSYEQYV.

This clonotype was detected ten times or more. The chain has TRBV7-8 and TRBJ2-7, with 7 bases aligning to TRBD1. With 5 bases clipped from V and 5 bases from J, the junction kept 9 bases outside the gene matches. Germline-derived CDR1 and CDR2 are SGHVS and FQNEAQ. CDR3 length: 14 residues. CDR3 region: CASSLRDSLHEQYF. CDR3 coding DNA: TGTGCCAGCAGCCTCCGGGACAGCCTCCACGAGCAGTACTTC.

J is TRBJ2-1 and V is TRBV7-2, with a possible D match to TRBD2 (5 bases). Germline V gene data show CDR1 as SGHTA and CDR2 as FQGNSA. Trimming shortened V by 1 base and J by 2 bases, and 9 bases separated the two germline ends. This CDR3 region has 15 residues. This CDR3 reads CASSLDGLAYNEQFF. CDR3 bases: TGTGCCAGCAGCTTAGACGGACTTGCCTACAATGAGCAGTTCTTC.

The CDR3 DNA follows: TGTGCCAGTAGTATAAGCCCCCCCCGCGGCTACACCTTC. Translation gives CASSISPPRGYTF. The chain has TRBV19 and TRBJ1-2; D remains unclear. This CDR3 contains 13 residues. V lost 2 bases and J lost 8, with 12 bases in between. Germline CDR1 LNHDA, CDR2 SQIVND (reference sequence).

This chain connects TRBV6-2 or TRBV6-3 to TRBJ2-5; unclear D gene. V dropped 2 bases and J dropped 1 base, with 5 bases sitting between them. The length of the CDR3 is 13 residues. CDR1 is MNHEY and CDR2 is SVGEGT in the germline V gene. For the CDR3, the DNA is TGTGCCAGCAGTTACGACATCCAAGAGACCCAGTACTTC. Translating gives CASSYDIQETQYF.

This clonotype was seen at least ten times. This sequence joins TRBV7-2 and TRBJ2-3; the D gene is possibly TRBD2 (6 bases). CDR3 size: 15 residues. The V end was cut by 5 bases, the J end by 6 bases, with 18 bases between. The germline V gene has CDR1 SGHTA and CDR2 FQGNSA. CDR3 in DNA: TGTGCCAGCAGCACCGGAGGGGTCCGCCCGGATACGCAGTATTTT. Protein product: CASSTGGVRPDTQYF.